One sample yielded the 23 T cell receptor beta chains listed below, sequenced in a study of blood T cell repertoires in COVID-19. Only in-frame clones appear in the TCRdb table, and some are missing; sequencing was by immunoSEQ multiplex PCR. The sample carries about 280,000 clones, 80% to 85% recorded once. The sequenced material came from PBMCs or T cells enriched from blood (not recorded which). The receptors were gathered from a middle-aged man who had been exposed to COVID-19.

The chain combines TRBV3-1 (or the pseudogene TRBV3-2) with TRBJ2-1; D remains ambiguous. Germline V lookup: CDR1 LGHDT, CDR2 YNNKEL (reference sequence). Trimming stripped 4 bases from V and 0 bases from J, with 13 bases between. The CDR3 spans 16 residues. CDR3 in amino acids: CASSLGPPPSYNEQFF. The CDR3, as DNA: TGTGCCAGCAGCCTTGGCCCGCCACCCTCCTACAATGAGCAGTTCTTC.

This sequence joins TRBV4-1 and TRBJ1-1; D gene uncertain. V lost 1 base and J lost 2, with 17 bases in between. Germline CDR1 MGHRA, CDR2 YSYEKL. This CDR3 comprises 17 residues. CDR3: CASSQGVLGRINTEAFF. The CDR3 DNA follows: TGCGCCAGCAGCCAAGGGGTGTTGGGCCGGATCAACACTGAAGCTTTCTTT.

The rearrangement uses TRBV18 and TRBJ1-2; no clear D. The CDR3 length is 17 residues. Looked up from germline, CDR1 is KGHSH and CDR2 is LQKENI. V lost 3 bases to trimming and J lost 5 bases, with 22 bases between them. This chain's CDR3 is CASSPPPRPGSTYGYTF. CDR3 nucleotides: TGTGCCAGCTCACCCCCACCCCGGCCAGGATCAACTTATGGCTACACCTTC.

V gene TRBV11-2 combines with J gene TRBJ2-3, with 10 positions matching TRBD2. The germline V gene encodes CDR1 SGHAT and CDR2 FQNNGV. Germline trimming cut 4 bases from V and 0 bases from J; bases unmatched to any gene: 13. The CDR3 runs to 19 residues. Written as DNA, the CDR3 is TGTGCCAGCAGCTCCTCACTTCTAGCGGGAGTAGGGAGCACAGATACGCAGTATTTT. Protein: CASSSSLLAGVGSTDTQYF.

The chain recombines TRBV11-3 with TRBJ1-2; possible D gene TRBD1, 5 bases. V dropped 5 bases and J dropped 8 bases, with 15 bases sitting between them. Germline V gene lookup returns CDR1 SGHNT and CDR2 YENEEA. The CDR3 is made up of 13 amino acids. The CDR3 reads CASSERGRWGYTF. The CDR3 DNA is TGTGCCAGCAGCGAAAGGGGCCGCTGGGGCTACACCTTC.

The V and J genes are TRBV19 and TRBJ1-5; D may be TRBD1 (6 bases). Trimming removed 3 bases at V and 9 bases at J, with 12 bases between. CDR3 size: 13 residues. CDR1 is LNHDA, CDR2 SQIVND, per germline (reference sequence). CDR3 nucleotides: TGTGCCAGTAGTATGAAGGACAGTTTGCCCCAGCATTTT. Amino acid sequence: CASSMKDSLPQHF.

This rearrangement joins TRBV27 to TRBJ1-6, with D possibly TRBD1 on 5 matching bases. V was cut by 4 bases and J by 9 bases, with 16 bases left in between. CDR1 and CDR2 (germline): MNHEY, SMNVEV (reference sequence). This CDR3 is 15 amino acids long. CDR3 residues: CASSSIRREGSPLHF. CDR3 bases: TGTGCCAGCAGTTCCATCCGCAGGGAGGGTTCACCCCTCCACTTT.

The CDR3 DNA sequence: TGTGCCAGCTCACCGGCCCTGAACACTGAAGCTTTCTTT. Its protein product is CASSPALNTEAFF. The rearrangement joins TRBV18 to TRBJ1-1; D is unresolved. Trimming removed 3 bases at V and 0 bases at J, with 5 bases between. The CDR3 runs to 13 residues. In germline, CDR1 is KGHSH, CDR2 LQKENI.

This clone rates as medium-sized (0.01 to 0.1%). The chain carries TRBV2 and TRBJ2-2; perhaps TRBD1 as D (6 bases). Trimming pared 8 bases from V and 3 bases from J, leaving 13 bases between. The CDR3 length is 14 residues. Germline-derived CDR1 and CDR2 are SNHLY and FYNNEI. As DNA, the CDR3 is TGTGCCAGCCTTTTGGACAGCTACACCGGGGAGCTGTTTTTT. Translated: CASLLDSYTGELFF.

This clone was observed a single time. V is TRBV6-1 and J is TRBJ2-4; a possible D gene is TRBD1 (6 bases). Germline CDR1 reads MNHNS; CDR2 reads SASEGT. The CDR3 length is 11 residues. The V end lost 3 bases, the J end lost 10 bases, and 7 bases lay between the germline ends. The CDR3 DNA is TGTGCCAGCAGTGATAGGGGGATTCAGTACTTC. Translation gives CASSDRGIQYF.

This sequence joins TRBV21-1 and TRBJ2-1; the table's D call, TRBD2, was not checked against the DNA. TRBV21-1 is tagged as a pseudogene. The CDR3 runs 16 residues. CDR3 sequence: CASIGGETSSGNEQFF. The CDR3 coding sequence is TGTGCCAGCATCGGCGGCGAGACTAGCTCCGGCAATGAGCAGTTCTTC.

This clone was recorded a few times. This sequence joins TRBV11-3 and TRBJ1-1; D gene ambiguous. Germline CDR1 reads SGHNT; CDR2 reads YENEEA. Trimming shortened V by 6 bases and J by 1 base, and 21 bases separated the two germline ends. The CDR3 has 17 residues. The CDR3 spells CASRIGEGWKRNTEAFF. The CDR3 DNA reads as TGTGCCAGCAGAATCGGGGAGGGTTGGAAACGGAACACTGAAGCTTTCTTT. Based on the CDR3 plus reference TRBV11-3 and TRBJ1-1, the full variable domain is EAGVVQSPRYKIIEKKQPVAFWCNPISGHNTLYWYLQNLGQGPELLIRYENEEAVDDSQLPKDRFSAERLKGVDSTLKIQPAELGDSAVYLCASRIGEGWKRNTEAFFGQGTRLTVV.

The CDR3 reads CASSLQGADTQYF. Written as DNA, the CDR3 is TGTGCCAGCAGCCTGCAGGGGGCAGATACGCAGTATTTT. The rearrangement links TRBV7-9 to TRBJ2-3, with 7 bases lining up with TRBD1. Germline V gives CDR1 SEHNR, CDR2 FQNEAQ (reference sequence). The CDR3 is 13 amino acids. Unmatched junction bases numbered 3, after V lost 5 bases and J lost 4 bases.

The rearrangement uses TRBV11-2 and TRBJ2-7, with D possibly TRBD2 on 5 matching bases. CDR3 length: 14 residues. Trimming pared 7 bases from V and 4 bases from J, leaving 17 bases between. Germline loops: CDR1 SGHAT, CDR2 FQNNGV. The CDR3 reads CASTPGIGSYEQYF. The CDR3 DNA reads TGTGCCAGCACCCCCGGGATAGGGTCGTACGAGCAGTACTTC.

The chain uses TRBV19 and TRBJ2-1; 8 bases map to TRBD2. The length of the CDR3 is 15 residues. The V and J ends lost 10 bases and 6 bases, in that order; junction bases with no gene match: 14. CDR1 and CDR2 from the germline V gene are LNHDA and SQIVND (reference sequence). The CDR3 region has the DNA TGTGCCACCTCCTCTTGGCGGGGGGACCGCAATGAGCAGTTCTTC. Its protein is CATSSWRGDRNEQFF.

V and J are TRBV20-1 and TRBJ1-2; no firm D call. The V and J ends lost 3 bases and 3 bases respectively, with 14 bases between them. CDR1 and CDR2 from the germline V gene are DFQATT and SNEGSKA (reference sequence). The CDR3 runs to 14 residues. The CDR3 reads CSASRPDDYYGYTF. CDR3 nucleotide sequence: TGCAGTGCTAGTCGGCCAGATGACTACTATGGCTACACCTTC.

The chain links TRBV30 to TRBJ2-3, with 7 bases aligning to TRBD1. Germline trimming cut 5 bases from V and 6 bases from J; bases unmatched to any gene: 5. The CDR3 spans 12 residues. In germline, CDR1 is GTSNPN, CDR2 SVGIG (reference sequence). This chain's CDR3 is CAWFTGADTQYF. The CDR3 DNA reads as TGTGCCTGGTTCACAGGGGCGGATACGCAGTATTTT.

The chain uses TRBV5-1 and TRBJ1-2; D remains unclear. CDR1 and CDR2 from the germline V gene are SGHRS and YFSETQ. The CDR3 contains 13 residues. Trimming removed 1 base at V and 2 bases at J, with 6 bases between. The CDR3 here is CASSLQANYGYTF. For the CDR3, the DNA is TGCGCCAGCAGCTTGCAGGCAAACTATGGCTACACCTTC.

The genes are TRBV19 and TRBJ1-1; maybe TRBD1 (5 bases). V lost 6 bases and J 0 bases, leaving 14 bases between the germline ends. This CDR3 contains 15 residues. The germline V gene has CDR1 LNHDA and CDR2 SQIVND (reference sequence). CDR3 sequence reads: CASRPQGQVNTEAFF. CDR3 sequence (DNA): TGTGCCAGTAGACCCCAAGGACAAGTGAACACTGAAGCTTTCTTT.

This clone has a handful of counts. The V call is TRBV19, the J call TRBJ1-5; TRBD1 aligns across 7 bases. Looked up from germline, CDR1 is LNHDA and CDR2 is SQIVND (reference sequence). V lost 3 bases and J lost 3; bases outside the gene matches: 5. The CDR3 runs 15 residues. The CDR3, as DNA: TGTGCCAGTAGTATTAGGACAGGCATCAATCAGCCCCAGCATTTT. It translates to CASSIRTGINQPQHF. The full variable domain, completed using reference TRBV19 and TRBJ1-5, is DGGITQSPKYLFRKEGQNVTLSCEQNLNHDAMYWYRQDPGQGLRLIYYSQIVNDFQKGDIAEGYSVSREKKESFPLTVTSAQKNPTAFYLCASSIRTGINQPQHFGDGTRLSIL.

The V and J genes are TRBV11-2 and TRBJ2-7; a possible D gene is TRBD2 (5 bases). The CDR3 has 14 amino acids. Trimming took off 3 bases at V and 7 bases at J, with 16 bases between the two ends. The V gene's germline CDR1 is SGHAT and CDR2 FQNNGV. CDR3 in amino acids: CASSFAGGYGEQYF. The DNA for the CDR3 is TGTGCCAGCAGCTTCGCAGGCGGGTATGGGGAGCAGTACTTC.

DNA for the CDR3: TGTGCCAGCAGCTTAGGAGTACTAGAGGACACCGGGGAGCTGTTTTTT. Amino acid sequence: CASSLGVLEDTGELFF. V usage is TRBV11-3 and J usage is TRBJ2-2; a weak D match, TRBD2 (5 bases). Trimming cost V 1 base and J 3 bases, with 12 bases left between them. There are 16 residues in the CDR3. CDR1 SGHNT and CDR2 YENEEA come from the germline V gene.

This clone came up once. The J gene is TRBJ1-4, the V gene TRBV7-9; TRBD1 matches 11 bases. Germline CDR1 and CDR2: SEHNR and FQNEAQ (reference sequence). Trimming took 4 bases from V and 8 from J; bases not matched to a gene: 6. The CDR3 is 15 residues long. The CDR3 reads CASSSGQGASEKLFF. In DNA, the CDR3 is TGTGCCAGCAGCTCTGGACAGGGGGCTTCGGAAAAACTGTTTTTT.